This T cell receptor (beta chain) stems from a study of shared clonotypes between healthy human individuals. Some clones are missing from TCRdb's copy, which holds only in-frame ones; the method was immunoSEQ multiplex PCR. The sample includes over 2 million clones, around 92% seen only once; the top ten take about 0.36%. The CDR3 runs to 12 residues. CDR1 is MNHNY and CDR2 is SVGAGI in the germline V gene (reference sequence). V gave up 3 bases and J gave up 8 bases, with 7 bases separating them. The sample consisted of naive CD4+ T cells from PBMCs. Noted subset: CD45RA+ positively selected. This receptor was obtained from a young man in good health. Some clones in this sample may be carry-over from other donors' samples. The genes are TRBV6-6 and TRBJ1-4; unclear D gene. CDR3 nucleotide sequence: TGTGCCAGCAGTTATCAATCAGAAAAACTGTTTTTT. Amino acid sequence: CASSYQSEKLFF.